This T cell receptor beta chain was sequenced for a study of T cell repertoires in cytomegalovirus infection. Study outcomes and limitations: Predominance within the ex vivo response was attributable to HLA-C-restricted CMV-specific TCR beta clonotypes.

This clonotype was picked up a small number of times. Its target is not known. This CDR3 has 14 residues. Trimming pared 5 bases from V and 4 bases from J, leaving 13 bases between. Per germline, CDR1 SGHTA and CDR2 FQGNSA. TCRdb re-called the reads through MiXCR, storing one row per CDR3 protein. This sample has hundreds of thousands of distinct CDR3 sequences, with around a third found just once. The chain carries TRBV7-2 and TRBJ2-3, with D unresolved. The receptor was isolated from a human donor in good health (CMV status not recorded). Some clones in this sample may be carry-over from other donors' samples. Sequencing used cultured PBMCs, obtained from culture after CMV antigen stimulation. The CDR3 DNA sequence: TGTGCCAGCAGCCCCTGGCTGGTTGCAGATACGCAGTATTTT. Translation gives CASSPWLVADTQYF.